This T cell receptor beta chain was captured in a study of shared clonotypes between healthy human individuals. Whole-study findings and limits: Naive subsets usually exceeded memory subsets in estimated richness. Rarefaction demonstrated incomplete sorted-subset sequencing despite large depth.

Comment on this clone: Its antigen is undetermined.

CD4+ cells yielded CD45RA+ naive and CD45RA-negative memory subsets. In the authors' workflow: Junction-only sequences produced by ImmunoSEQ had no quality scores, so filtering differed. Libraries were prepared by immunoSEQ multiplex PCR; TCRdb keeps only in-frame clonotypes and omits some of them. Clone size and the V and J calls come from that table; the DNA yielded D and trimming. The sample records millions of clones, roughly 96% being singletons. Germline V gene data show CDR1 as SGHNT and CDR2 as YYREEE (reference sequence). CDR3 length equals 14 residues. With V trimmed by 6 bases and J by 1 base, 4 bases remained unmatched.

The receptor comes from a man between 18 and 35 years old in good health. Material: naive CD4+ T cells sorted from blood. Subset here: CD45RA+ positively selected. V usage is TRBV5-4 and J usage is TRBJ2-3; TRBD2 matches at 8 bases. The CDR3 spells CASTPGGGTDTQYF. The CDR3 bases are TGTGCCAGCACGCCGGGGGGGGGCACAGATACGCAGTATTTT.